This passage covers 20 T cell receptor beta chains from one sample sequenced in a study of CD8 T cells in ankylosing spondylitis. General study points: Among TCR beta sequences, a motif of roughly 8 highly homologous variants appeared characteristic of ankylosing spondylitis blood.

TCRdb reprocessed the 5' RACE reads via MiXCR and lists one record per CDR3 protein. The repertoire holds hundreds of thousands of distinct CDR3 sequences, with approximately 17% as singletons. No antigen is known for these receptors. The sequencing sample was made of blood, either unsorted or a sorted T cell fraction (not recorded which). The receptors were sampled from a male donor with ankylosing spondylitis.

There are a few counts of this clonotype. The chain employs TRBV11-1 and TRBJ1-1; maybe TRBD1 (5 bases). This CDR3 contains 15 residues. Germline-derived CDR1 and CDR2 are SGHAT and FQDESV (reference sequence). Deletions cut 5 bases from V and 1 base from J, with 14 bases between. CDR3 sequence reads: CASSGRLGPNTEAFF. CDR3 coding DNA: TGTGCCAGCAGCGGACGTCTGGGGCCGAACACTGAAGCTTTCTTT.

V and J are TRBV14 and TRBJ2-3; D call uncertain. Germline CDR1 is SGHDN and CDR2 is FVKESK. CDR3 length: 14 residues. Trimming took 2 bases from V and 4 from J, leaving 10 bases between them. The CDR3 DNA is TGTGCCAGCAGCCAAACCGGCACGGCAGATACGCAGTATTTT. Protein product: CASSQTGTADTQYF. Together with reference TRBV14 and TRBJ2-3, the CDR3 gives the full variable domain: EAGVTQFPSHSVIEKGQTVTLRCDPISGHDNLYWYRRVMGKEIKFLLHFVKESKQDESGMPNNRFLAERTGGTYSTLKVQPAELEDSGVYFCASSQTGTADTQYFGPGTRLTVL.

The chain employs TRBV7-9 and TRBJ1-6; 8 nucleotides agree with TRBD1. Germline values: CDR1 SEHNR, CDR2 FQNEAQ (reference sequence). The CDR3 is made up of 15 amino acids. V trimming: 0 bases; J trimming: 10 bases; junction bases outside the gene matches: 5. DNA of the CDR3: TGTGCCAGCAGCTTAGCGGCAGGGGGCGTATCACCCCTCCACTTT. Translating it yields CASSLAAGGVSPLHF.

V and J are TRBV12-3 or TRBV12-4 and TRBJ2-4; D remains unclear. V gave up 5 bases and J gave up 10 bases, with 18 bases separating them. The CDR3 loop spans 14 amino acids. For the CDR3, the DNA is TGTGCCAGCAGTCTCCAGGACCTCCCTTGGATTCAGTACTTC. Translated: CASSLQDLPWIQYF.

In DNA form, the CDR3 reads TGTGCCAGCAGCTCCGGGACTAGCGGGAGGCACGAGCAGTACTTC. It specifies CASSSGTSGRHEQYF. The J gene is TRBJ2-7, the V gene TRBV28; TRBD2 matches 15 bases. J lost 5 bases, V lost 6 bases, and 5 bases had no gene match. The CDR3 consists of 15 residues. In germline, CDR1 is MDHEN, CDR2 SYDVKM.

This clonotype has more than one count but fewer than ten. The J gene is TRBJ1-5, the V gene TRBV4-1, with 7 positions matching TRBD1. With 1 base clipped from V and 6 bases from J, the junction kept 9 bases outside the gene matches. This CDR3 is built from 16 residues. Germline V gene lookup returns CDR1 MGHRA and CDR2 YSYEKL. For the CDR3, the DNA is TGCGCCAGCAGCCAAGGCGACAGGGATGGAGGTCAGCCCCAGCATTTT. Translated, it gives CASSQGDRDGGQPQHF.

This clonotype turned up a few times. The chain is built from TRBV7-9 and TRBJ2-5; TRBD2 agrees at 13 bases. Per the germline V gene, CDR1 is SEHNR and CDR2 is FQNEAQ (reference sequence). CDR3 length: 16 amino acids. V lost 3 bases to trimming and J lost 3 bases; unmatched junction nucleotides: 4. The CDR3 nucleotides are TGTGCCAGCAGCTTCGGACTAGCGGGAGAAAAAGAGACCCAGTACTTC. Its protein is CASSFGLAGEKETQYF.

In its sample, this clonotype was seen a few times. The chain employs TRBV4-1 and TRBJ2-7, with 9 bases identical to TRBD2. V was clipped by 0 bases and J by 6 bases; unmatched bases: 12. CDR1 and CDR2 from the germline V gene are MGHRA and YSYEKL. The CDR3 has 17 residues. CDR3 coding DNA: TGCGCCAGCAGCCAAGACCTCCGTCCACAAGCGGGGGGCGAGCAGTACTTC. It specifies CASSQDLRPQAGGEQYF.

This clonotype was observed a few times. The gene calls are TRBV2 and TRBJ2-3; 9 bases fit TRBD1. Germline V gene lookup returns CDR1 SNHLY and CDR2 FYNNEI. Trimming removed 6 bases from V and 3 bases from J; junction bases left unmatched: 7. The CDR3 sequence is 15 residues long. The chain's CDR3 is CASSATGGLTDTQYF. The CDR3 nucleotides are TGTGCCAGCAGCGCGACAGGGGGTTTAACAGATACGCAGTATTTT.

This clonotype occurred a few times. The V and J genes are TRBV20-1 and TRBJ2-2, with a tentative D call TRBD1 (6 bases). Germline V gene lookup returns CDR1 DFQATT and CDR2 SNEGSKA (reference sequence). Trimming cost V 6 bases and J 5 bases, with 22 bases left between them. The CDR3 length is 16 residues. The CDR3 loop reads CSAGILKQGRTGELFF. The CDR3 nucleotides are TGCAGTGCAGGGATCCTAAAACAGGGAAGAACCGGGGAGCTGTTTTTT.

The chain recombines TRBV12-3 or TRBV12-4 with TRBJ2-3; 14 nucleotides align to TRBD2. V dropped 5 bases and J dropped 4; count of bases not matched to a gene: 5. This CDR3 contains 16 residues. The CDR3 reads CASSKTSGRAPDTQYF. DNA for the CDR3: TGTGCCAGCAGTAAGACTAGCGGGAGGGCCCCAGATACGCAGTATTTT.

This clonotype was observed a few times. The V call is TRBV9, the J call TRBJ2-1, with D unresolved. Looked up from germline, CDR1 is SGDLS and CDR2 is YYNGEE. V lost 0 bases and J 5 bases, leaving 12 bases between the germline ends. The CDR3 runs 15 residues. The CDR3 DNA sequence: TGTGCCAGCAGCGTAGAGTGGAGTACGAACAATGAGCAGTTCTTC. It specifies CASSVEWSTNNEQFF.

V gene TRBV6-5 combines with J gene TRBJ2-2; TRBD2 matches at 7 bases. The CDR3 runs to 17 residues. The trim removed 2 bases at V and 2 bases at J, leaving 8 bases unmatched. Per germline, CDR1 MNHEY and CDR2 SVGAGI. For the CDR3, the DNA is TGTGCCAGCAGTTACGATACCAGCGGGGCAAACACCGGGGAGCTGTTTTTT. Amino acids: CASSYDTSGANTGELFF.

Ten or more counts support this clonotype. This chain uses TRBV4-1 with TRBJ1-5; D call uncertain. The V gene's germline CDR1 is MGHRA and CDR2 YSYEKL. The V end was cut by 4 bases, the J end by 6 bases, with 19 bases between. The CDR3 spans 16 residues. CDR3 coding DNA: TGCGCCAGCAGCCCCTCAAGGTTGCGAGGTGTTCAGCCCCAGCATTTT. Translating it yields CASSPSRLRGVQPQHF.

In its sample, this clonotype was seen many times. The genes are TRBV27 and TRBJ2-7; D is possibly TRBD1 (5 bases). Germline V gene data show CDR1 as MNHEY and CDR2 as SMNVEV (reference sequence). V shed 4 bases and J shed 0 bases, with 7 bases lying between them. The CDR3 runs to 13 residues. The CDR3 nucleotides read TGTGCCAGCAGTTCAGGGTACTCCTACGAGCAGTACTTC. It is translated as CASSSGYSYEQYF.

J is TRBJ2-2 and V is TRBV28; no reliable D call. This CDR3 comprises 12 residues. The germline V gene has CDR1 MDHEN and CDR2 SYDVKM. V was shortened by 7 bases and J by 0 bases, with 3 bases between the two germline ends. The CDR3 DNA reads as TGTGCCAGCATTTCGAACACCGGGGAGCTGTTTTTT. This codes for CASISNTGELFF. The full variable domain, its missing parts supplied by reference TRBV28 and TRBJ2-2, is DVKVTQSSRYLVKRTGEKVFLECVQDMDHENMFWYRQDPGLGLRLIYFSYDVKMKEKGDIPEGYSVSREKKERFSLILESASTNQTSMYLCASISNTGELFFGEGSRLTVL.

This clonotype was counted at least ten times. The chain employs TRBV10-3 and TRBJ2-7; weak D call: TRBD1 (6 bases). Germline-derived CDR1 and CDR2 are ENHRY and SYGVKD. This CDR3 comprises 15 residues. V lost 1 base and J lost 4, with 14 bases in between. For the CDR3, the DNA is TGTGCCATCAGTGAGTACCGGGACACCTATTACGAGCAGTACTTC. Translating gives CAISEYRDTYYEQYF.

This clonotype has just a few counts. The V gene is TRBV14, the J gene TRBJ2-5; D gene unclear. The CDR3 is 14 amino acids. The germline gives CDR1 SGHDN, CDR2 FVKESK. The V gene lost 2 bases and the J gene lost 7 bases, with 14 bases spanning the gap. The CDR3 coding sequence is TGTGCCAGCAGCCAAAGTAAACCTGTGGGGACCCAGTACTTC. It encodes CASSQSKPVGTQYF. Filled out from reference TRBV14 and TRBJ2-5, the complete variable domain reads EAGVTQFPSHSVIEKGQTVTLRCDPISGHDNLYWYRRVMGKEIKFLLHFVKESKQDESGMPNNRFLAERTGGTYSTLKVQPAELEDSGVYFCASSQSKPVGTQYFGPGTRLLVL.

This clonotype appeared many times. The chain links TRBV29-1 to TRBJ2-7; TRBD2 matches at 7 bases. This CDR3 is built from 11 residues. The J segment lost 4 bases and the V segment lost 4 bases, leaving 1 base of the junction unmatched. CDR1 and CDR2 (germline): SQVTM, ANQGSEA. CDR3 nucleotide sequence: TGCAGCGTTGGGGAGGGGTACGAGCAGTACTTC. As protein: CSVGEGYEQYF.

This clonotype was observed a few times. The chain links TRBV5-5 to TRBJ1-5; no definite D call. Trimming shortened V by 3 bases and J by 4 bases, and 14 bases separated the two germline ends. This CDR3 has 15 residues. The V gene's germline CDR1 is SGHKS and CDR2 YYEKEE (reference sequence). DNA of the CDR3: TGTGCCAGCAGCTCCTTTTCCGACGGAAATCAGCCCCAGCATTTT. The encoded protein is CASSSFSDGNQPQHF.